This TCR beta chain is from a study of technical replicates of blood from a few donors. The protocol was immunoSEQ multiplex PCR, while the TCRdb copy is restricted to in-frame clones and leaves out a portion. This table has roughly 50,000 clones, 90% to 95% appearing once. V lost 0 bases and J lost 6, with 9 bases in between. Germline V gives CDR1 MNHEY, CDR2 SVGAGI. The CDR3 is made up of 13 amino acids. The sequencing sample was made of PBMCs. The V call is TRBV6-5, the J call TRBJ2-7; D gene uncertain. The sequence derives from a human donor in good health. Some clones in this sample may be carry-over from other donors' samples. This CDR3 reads CASSYSNYGEQYF. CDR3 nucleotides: TGTGCCAGCAGTTACTCGAATTACGGCGAGCAGTACTTC.